The present T cell receptor (beta chain) was sequenced within a study of cytotoxic CD8 clonotypes in ibrutinib-treated CLL. At the level of the study: IGHV unmutated roughly 17; relapsed/refractory about a dozen; treatment-naive roughly 14.

Here immunoSEQ multiplex PCR was the method, and the copy in TCRdb shows in-frame clones only, minus some. Of fewer than 100,000 clones listed, about 85% are singletons. Per the germline V gene, CDR1 is SGHTA and CDR2 is FQGNSA. There are 13 residues in the CDR3. V was trimmed by 5 bases and J by 3 bases, leaving 8 bases between them. This clone has ten or more counts. The sequencing used PBMCs, collected after 12 months of ibrutinib treatment. This receptor was taken from a human donor with chronic lymphocytic leukemia. The chain employs TRBV7-2 and TRBJ1-5; weak D call: TRBD1 (6 bases). CDR3 amino acids: CASSPGANQPQHF. Here the CDR3 DNA reads TGTGCCAGCAGCCCAGGGGCCAATCAGCCCCAGCATTTT.